Detailed here is one T cell receptor (beta chain). Its antigen is currently unknown. This sample is drawn from a study of OX40 agonist ivuxolimab in advanced cancers. Across the whole study: Subjects had a mean age of around 60 years, with a range of roughly 20 to 79; roughly 83% were male. General study results and limits: Which antigen the expanded peripheral T cells recognized is unknown.

V was clipped by 5 bases and J by 0 bases, with 10 bases between them. Per the germline V gene, CDR1 is SGHAT and CDR2 is FQNNGV. The CDR3 contains 14 residues. TCRdb keeps only in-frame clones here, not all; method: immunoSEQ multiplex PCR. Of some 15,000 clones in the sample, about 85% were seen once. The specimen comprised CD4+ or CD8+ T cells sorted from blood, sampled in a trial of the OX40 agonist ivuxolimab. The chain links TRBV11-2 to TRBJ1-1; possible D gene TRBD1, 5 bases. This receptor was obtained from an adult with an advanced solid tumor such as melanoma, head and neck, liver or kidney cancer. CDR3 in DNA: TGTGCCAGCAGCCCCGTGGACATGAACACTGAAGCTTTCTTT. Its protein is CASSPVDMNTEAFF.